These T cell receptor beta chains were read from a single sample in a study of CD8 T cells in Susac syndrome. Using its own MiXCR run on the immunoSEQ multiplex PCR reads, TCRdb lists one record per CDR3 protein. Counted here are around 270,000 distinct CDR3 sequences, 85% occurring once; the ten biggest clones make up 0.2% to 0.25%. Sequences were obtained from CD8+ T cells from PBMCs. The receptors derive from a human donor with multiple sclerosis. Each CDR3 is given with its conserved first and last residue. Each record gives: CDR3 protein, CDR3 DNA, CDR3 length, V gene, J gene, D gene, clone size. A D gene is named only where the DNA matches it firmly. Clone sizes are given selectively: once, few, many, or a class where the clone is expanded.

CDR3aa: CSVEDRALGTGNEKLFF; CDR3nt: TGCAGCGTTGAAGATAGGGCGTTAGGGACAGGAAATGAAAAACTGTTTTTT; len: 17; v_gene: TRBV29-1; j_gene: TRBJ1-4; d_gene: TRBD1; abundance: -
CDR3aa: CASSFLPLGPNEQFF; CDR3nt: TGTGCCAGCAGTTTCCTCCCCCTCGGGCCCAATGAGCAGTTCTTC; len: 15; v_gene: TRBV27; j_gene: TRBJ2-1; d_gene: -; abundance: -
CDR3aa: CASSLHWASGRSYEQYF; CDR3nt: TGTGCCAGCAGCCTACACTGGGCTAGCGGGAGATCCTACGAGCAGTACTTC; len: 17; v_gene: TRBV7-2; j_gene: TRBJ2-7; d_gene: TRBD2; abundance: once
CDR3aa: CASSPEGTGTYEQYF; CDR3nt: TGTGCCAGCAGTCCCGAAGGGACAGGGACCTACGAGCAGTACTTC; len: 15; v_gene: TRBV27; j_gene: TRBJ2-7; d_gene: TRBD1; abundance: few
CDR3aa: CSARDTFQRELNTGELFF; CDR3nt: TGCAGTGCTAGAGATACTTTTCAGCGAGAACTGAACACCGGGGAGCTGTTTTTT; len: 18; v_gene: TRBV20-1; j_gene: TRBJ2-2; d_gene: -; abundance: -
CDR3aa: CASSSETGGFAESYNEQFF; CDR3nt: TGTGCCAGCAGTTCCGAGACAGGGGGCTTTGCAGAGTCCTACAATGAGCAGTTCTTC; len: 19; v_gene: TRBV27; j_gene: TRBJ2-1; d_gene: TRBD1; abundance: -
CDR3aa: CASSLSRAGVGGNEQFF; CDR3nt: TGTGCCAGCAGCCTTTCCCGTGCGGGAGTGGGAGGGAATGAGCAGTTCTTC; len: 17; v_gene: TRBV7-2; j_gene: TRBJ2-1; d_gene: TRBD2; abundance: -
CDR3aa: CSARELTYTDTQYF; CDR3nt: TGCAGTGCTAGAGAACTCACCTACACAGATACGCAGTATTTT; len: 14; v_gene: TRBV20-1; j_gene: TRBJ2-3; d_gene: -; abundance: few
CDR3aa: CASSPQGPRAGEKLFF; CDR3nt: TGCGCCAGCAGCCCTCAGGGGCCCAGGGCCGGGGAAAAACTGTTTTTT; len: 16; v_gene: TRBV4-1; j_gene: TRBJ1-4; d_gene: -; abundance: -
CDR3aa: CASSHGLAGGNEQFF; CDR3nt: TGTGCCAGCAGTCATGGACTAGCGGGCGGCAATGAGCAGTTCTTC; len: 15; v_gene: TRBV27; j_gene: TRBJ2-1; d_gene: TRBD2; abundance: -
CDR3aa: CASSFYVGPRSTEAFF; CDR3nt: TGTGCCAGCAGCTTTTACGTAGGGCCCCGCTCCACTGAAGCTTTCTTT; len: 16; v_gene: TRBV7-6; j_gene: TRBJ1-1; d_gene: -; abundance: -
CDR3aa: CASRERGNQETQYF; CDR3nt: TGTGCCAGTCGGGAGAGGGGGAACCAAGAGACCCAGTACTTC; len: 14; v_gene: TRBV19; j_gene: TRBJ2-5; d_gene: -; abundance: once
CDR3aa: CASSYPGGVRTEAFF; CDR3nt: TGTGCCAGCAGTTACCCAGGGGGCGTTCGCACTGAAGCTTTCTTT; len: 15; v_gene: TRBV6-2/TRBV6-3; j_gene: TRBJ1-1; d_gene: TRBD1; abundance: -
CDR3aa: CASSQDGVLNTEAFF; CDR3nt: TGCGCCAGCAGCCAAGATGGAGTCTTGAACACTGAAGCTTTCTTT; len: 15; v_gene: TRBV4-1; j_gene: TRBJ1-1; d_gene: -; abundance: few
CDR3aa: CSVEEGNSYEQYF; CDR3nt: TGCAGCGTTGAAGAGGGAAACTCCTACGAGCAGTACTTC; len: 13; v_gene: TRBV29-1; j_gene: TRBJ2-7; d_gene: -; abundance: -
CDR3aa: CSAVRAEAFF; CDR3nt: TGCAGTGCTGTCCGGGCGGAAGCTTTCTTT; len: 10; v_gene: TRBV20-1; j_gene: TRBJ1-1; d_gene: -; abundance: -
CDR3aa: CASSLLLASYNEQFF; CDR3nt: TGTGCCAGCAGTCTATTATTGGCCTCCTACAATGAGCAGTTCTTC; len: 15; v_gene: TRBV28; j_gene: TRBJ2-1; d_gene: -; abundance: -
CDR3aa: CASTLRGLGAGSSYEQYF; CDR3nt: TGTGCCAGCACCCTTCGCGGCTTAGGGGCAGGTTCCTCCTACGAGCAGTACTTC; len: 18; v_gene: TRBV27; j_gene: TRBJ2-7; d_gene: -; abundance: -
CDR3aa: CASSLISGRSAEAFF; CDR3nt: TGTGCCAGCAGTTTAATATCGGGAAGGTCGGCTGAAGCTTTCTTT; len: 15; v_gene: TRBV27; j_gene: TRBJ1-1; d_gene: -; abundance: -
CDR3aa: CSATRLAGYNEQFF; CDR3nt: TGCAGTGCTACTCGCCTAGCGGGGTACAATGAGCAGTTCTTC; len: 14; v_gene: TRBV20-1; j_gene: TRBJ2-1; d_gene: TRBD2; abundance: -
CDR3aa: CASSLPSGYEQYF; CDR3nt: TGTGCCAGCAGCCTTCCTAGCGGCTACGAGCAGTACTTC; len: 13; v_gene: TRBV14; j_gene: TRBJ2-7; d_gene: TRBD2; abundance: -
CDR3aa: CASTPGVTDTQYF; CDR3nt: TGTGCCAGCACCCCGGGGGTTACAGATACGCAGTATTTT; len: 13; v_gene: TRBV12-3/TRBV12-4; j_gene: TRBJ2-3; d_gene: -; abundance: -
CDR3aa: CASTANAGGPPLQDTQYF; CDR3nt: TGTGCCAGCACCGCGAACGCGGGCGGGCCCCCATTGCAAGATACGCAGTATTTT; len: 18; v_gene: TRBV7-9; j_gene: TRBJ2-3; d_gene: -; abundance: -
CDR3aa: CASRPTGGGEKLFF; CDR3nt: TGTGCCAGCAGGCCCACAGGTGGTGGTGAAAAACTGTTTTTT; len: 14; v_gene: TRBV28; j_gene: TRBJ1-4; d_gene: -; abundance: -
CDR3aa: CATSALLGSTDTQYF; CDR3nt: TGTGCCACCAGTGCCTTACTAGGAAGCACAGATACGCAGTATTTT; len: 15; v_gene: TRBV24-1; j_gene: TRBJ2-3; d_gene: -; abundance: -
CDR3aa: CSASPLNYNEQFF; CDR3nt: TGCAGTGCTAGTCCGCTAAACTACAATGAGCAGTTCTTC; len: 13; v_gene: TRBV20-1; j_gene: TRBJ2-1; d_gene: -; abundance: -
CDR3aa: CASSFSDRLPEAFF; CDR3nt: TGTGCCAGCAGCTTTTCGGACAGATTACCTGAAGCTTTCTTT; len: 14; v_gene: TRBV5-4; j_gene: TRBJ1-1; d_gene: -; abundance: few
CDR3aa: CSVFGGGNTEAFF; CDR3nt: TGCAGCGTATTCGGAGGGGGCAACACTGAAGCTTTCTTT; len: 13; v_gene: TRBV29-1; j_gene: TRBJ1-1; d_gene: TRBD1; abundance: -
CDR3aa: CASNSPQETGDEQYF; CDR3nt: TGTGCCAGCAATTCCCCACAGGAGACGGGAGACGAGCAGTACTTC; len: 15; v_gene: TRBV28; j_gene: TRBJ2-7; d_gene: -; abundance: once
CDR3aa: CASSLWDRKGEQFF; CDR3nt: TGTGCCAGCAGCTTATGGGACCGTAAGGGTGAGCAGTTCTTC; len: 14; v_gene: TRBV7-2; j_gene: TRBJ2-1; d_gene: -; abundance: -
CDR3aa: CASTIGSSGSDEQFF; CDR3nt: TGTGCCAGCACCATCGGCTCTAGCGGGAGTGATGAGCAGTTCTTC; len: 15; v_gene: TRBV4-2; j_gene: TRBJ2-1; d_gene: TRBD2; abundance: once
CDR3aa: CASSRQGYQPQHF; CDR3nt: TGTGCCAGCAGCAGACAGGGTTATCAGCCCCAGCATTTT; len: 13; v_gene: TRBV13; j_gene: TRBJ1-5; d_gene: TRBD1; abundance: -
CDR3aa: CASSQDKGPGTDEQYF; CDR3nt: TGCGCCAGCAGCCAAGATAAAGGGCCAGGAACCGACGAGCAGTACTTC; len: 16; v_gene: TRBV4-3; j_gene: TRBJ2-7; d_gene: -; abundance: -
CDR3aa: CASRDGQGAGRIPEAFF; CDR3nt: TGTGCCAGCAGGGATGGACAGGGGGCGGGTCGGATTCCTGAAGCTTTCTTT; len: 17; v_gene: TRBV5-4; j_gene: TRBJ1-1; d_gene: TRBD1; abundance: -
CDR3aa: CASSPNGHANTGELFF; CDR3nt: TGTGCCAGCAGCCCGAATGGCCACGCGAACACCGGGGAGCTGTTTTTT; len: 16; v_gene: TRBV5-6; j_gene: TRBJ2-2; d_gene: -; abundance: -
CDR3aa: CASSQDGSIYEQYF; CDR3nt: TGTGCCAGCAGCCAAGATGGGTCGATCTACGAGCAGTACTTC; len: 14; v_gene: TRBV9; j_gene: TRBJ2-7; d_gene: -; abundance: once
CDR3aa: CASSRAVGGWNEQYF; CDR3nt: TGTGCCAGCAGCCGCGCCGTAGGGGGCTGGAACGAGCAGTACTTC; len: 15; v_gene: TRBV14; j_gene: TRBJ2-7; d_gene: TRBD1; abundance: few
CDR3aa: CASSLRVLGNQPQHF; CDR3nt: TGTGCCAGCAGTTTAAGAGTCCTTGGCAATCAGCCCCAGCATTTT; len: 15; v_gene: TRBV28; j_gene: TRBJ1-5; d_gene: -; abundance: -
CDR3aa: CASRETGATNYEQYF; CDR3nt: TGTGCCAGCAGGGAAACCGGGGCGACTAACTACGAGCAGTACTTC; len: 15; v_gene: TRBV6-2/TRBV6-3; j_gene: TRBJ2-7; d_gene: -; abundance: few
CDR3aa: CASSPWWARGNTGELFF; CDR3nt: TGTGCCAGCAGTCCCTGGTGGGCCAGAGGGAACACCGGGGAGCTGTTTTTT; len: 17; v_gene: TRBV28; j_gene: TRBJ2-2; d_gene: -; abundance: -
CDR3aa: CASVPRTGVIQAQYF; CDR3nt: TGTGCCAGCGTCCCCCGGACAGGGGTCATCCAAGCGCAGTACTTC; len: 15; v_gene: TRBV27; j_gene: TRBJ2-7; d_gene: TRBD1; abundance: once
CDR3aa: CASSQVDGIYGYTF; CDR3nt: TGCGCCAGCAGCCAGGTTGACGGCATCTATGGCTACACCTTC; len: 14; v_gene: TRBV4-1; j_gene: TRBJ1-2; d_gene: -; abundance: -
CDR3aa: CASSLFRGDQPQHF; CDR3nt: TGTGCCAGCAGTTTATTCAGGGGAGACCAGCCCCAGCATTTT; len: 14; v_gene: TRBV27; j_gene: TRBJ1-5; d_gene: -; abundance: -
CDR3aa: CACGTGGSYEQYF; CDR3nt: TGTGCCTGCGGGACAGGGGGATCCTACGAGCAGTACTTC; len: 13; v_gene: TRBV30; j_gene: TRBJ2-7; d_gene: TRBD1; abundance: -
CDR3aa: CASSFGIQGTYEQYF; CDR3nt: TGTGCCAGCAGTTTCGGGATCCAGGGGACCTACGAGCAGTACTTC; len: 15; v_gene: TRBV28; j_gene: TRBJ2-7; d_gene: -; abundance: -
CDR3aa: CASSYGLGGRAYEQYF; CDR3nt: TGTGCCAGCAGTTACGGTCTGGGAGGACGGGCCTACGAGCAGTACTTC; len: 16; v_gene: TRBV6-2/TRBV6-3; j_gene: TRBJ2-7; d_gene: -; abundance: -
CDR3aa: CASSNGLAGVYGETQYF; CDR3nt: TGTGCCAGCAGCAACGGACTAGCGGGAGTGTACGGTGAGACCCAGTACTTC; len: 17; v_gene: TRBV11-2; j_gene: TRBJ2-5; d_gene: TRBD2; abundance: -
CDR3aa: CASAPLRDDNLYEQYF; CDR3nt: TGCGCCAGCGCGCCGCTTCGGGACGACAACCTCTACGAGCAGTACTTC; len: 16; v_gene: TRBV5-1; j_gene: TRBJ2-7; d_gene: -; abundance: -
CDR3aa: CASSPPWAAEAFF; CDR3nt: TGTGCCAGCAGCCCCCCGTGGGCAGCCGAAGCTTTCTTT; len: 13; v_gene: TRBV7-9; j_gene: TRBJ1-1; d_gene: -; abundance: -
CDR3aa: CASSFSSGRTDTQYF; CDR3nt: TGTGCCAGCAGTTTCAGTAGCGGGAGAACAGATACGCAGTATTTT; len: 15; v_gene: TRBV12-3/TRBV12-4; j_gene: TRBJ2-3; d_gene: TRBD2; abundance: -
CDR3aa: CSASAGVGYEQYF; CDR3nt: TGCAGTGCTAGTGCGGGAGTAGGCTACGAGCAGTACTTC; len: 13; v_gene: TRBV20-1; j_gene: TRBJ2-7; d_gene: TRBD2; abundance: once
CDR3aa: CSARLGTTIYEQYF; CDR3nt: TGCAGTGCTAGACTTGGGACTACTATCTACGAGCAGTACTTC; len: 14; v_gene: TRBV20-1; j_gene: TRBJ2-7; d_gene: TRBD2; abundance: -
CDR3aa: CSARESGQGASQPQHF; CDR3nt: TGCAGTGCTAGAGAATCGGGACAGGGGGCGAGTCAGCCCCAGCATTTT; len: 16; v_gene: TRBV20-1; j_gene: TRBJ1-5; d_gene: TRBD1; abundance: -
CDR3aa: CASTESGGSYNEQFF; CDR3nt: TGTGCCAGCACCGAGTCGGGGGGCTCCTACAATGAGCAGTTCTTC; len: 15; v_gene: TRBV14; j_gene: TRBJ2-1; d_gene: TRBD2; abundance: -
CDR3aa: CASTKGLRLVFRNEQFF; CDR3nt: TGTGCCAGCACCAAGGGGTTGAGACTAGTCTTTCGCAATGAGCAGTTCTTC; len: 17; v_gene: TRBV12-3/TRBV12-4; j_gene: TRBJ2-1; d_gene: -; abundance: -